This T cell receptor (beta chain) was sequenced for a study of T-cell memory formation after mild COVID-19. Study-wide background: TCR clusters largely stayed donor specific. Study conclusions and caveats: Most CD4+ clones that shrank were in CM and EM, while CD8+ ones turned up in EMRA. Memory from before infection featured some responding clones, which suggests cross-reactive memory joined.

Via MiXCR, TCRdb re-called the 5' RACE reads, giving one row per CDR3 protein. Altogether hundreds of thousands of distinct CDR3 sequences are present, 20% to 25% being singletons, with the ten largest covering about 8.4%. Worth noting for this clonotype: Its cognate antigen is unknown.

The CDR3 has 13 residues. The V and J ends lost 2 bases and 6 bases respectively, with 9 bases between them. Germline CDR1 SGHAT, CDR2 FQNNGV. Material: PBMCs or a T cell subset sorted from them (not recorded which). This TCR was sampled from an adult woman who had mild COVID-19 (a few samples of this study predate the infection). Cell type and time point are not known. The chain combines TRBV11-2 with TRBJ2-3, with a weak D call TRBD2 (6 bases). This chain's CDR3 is CASSLWRGDTQYF. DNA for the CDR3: TGTGCCAGCAGCTTATGGAGGGGTGATACGCAGTATTTT.